This is a list of T cell receptor beta chains from one sample in a study of blood T cells in healthy people across ages. One entry per CDR3 protein results from TCRdb running MiXCR on the 5' RACE reads. Counted here are around 800,000 distinct CDR3 sequences, about 53% occurring once; the ten biggest clones make up about 42%. Sample: blood. The receptors were gathered from an elderly man in good health. CDR3s include the opening cysteine and the closing phenylalanine or tryptophan. The order of the fields is CDR3 protein, CDR3 DNA, clone size, D gene, V gene, J gene. D genes are given only for firm matches. Rows may omit the clone size; those that give it use once, few, many or a size class.

CDR3aa: CASSLDRAYGYTF; CDR3nt: TGCGCCAGCAGCTTGGACAGGGCGTATGGCTACACCTTC; abundance: many; d_gene: TRBD1; v_gene: TRBV28; j_gene: TRBJ1-2
CDR3aa: CASRGFSSSDEQYF; CDR3nt: TGTGCCAGCAGGGGCTTTAGTAGCTCTGACGAGCAGTACTTC; abundance: NA; d_gene: NA; v_gene: TRBV6-1; j_gene: TRBJ2-7
CDR3aa: CASSYGGIGNTEAFF; CDR3nt: TGTGCCAGCAGTTACGGTGGGATCGGGAACACTGAAGCTTTCTTT; abundance: NA; d_gene: NA; v_gene: TRBV6-2/TRBV6-3; j_gene: TRBJ1-1
CDR3aa: CASSRGDRDSYEQYF; CDR3nt: TGTGCCAGCAGCCGCGGGGACAGGGATTCCTACGAGCAGTACTTC; abundance: NA; d_gene: TRBD1; v_gene: TRBV5-4; j_gene: TRBJ2-7
CDR3aa: CASSQDSRERTSGRIHEQFF; CDR3nt: TGTGCCAGCAGCCAAGATTCAAGGGAAAGGACTAGCGGGAGGATCCATGAGCAGTTCTTC; abundance: few; d_gene: TRBD2; v_gene: TRBV14; j_gene: TRBJ2-1
CDR3aa: CASSQDESTAAVSYEQYF; CDR3nt: TGTGCCAGCAGCCAAGATGAGAGTACGGCAGCCGTCTCCTACGAGCAGTACTTC; abundance: many; d_gene: NA; v_gene: TRBV4-2; j_gene: TRBJ2-7
CDR3aa: CASSQAGANEQYF; CDR3nt: TGTGCCAGCAGCCAAGCAGGGGCCAATGAGCAGTACTTC; abundance: NA; d_gene: NA; v_gene: TRBV3-1; j_gene: TRBJ2-7
CDR3aa: CSAGHQETQFF; CDR3nt: TGCAGCGCGGGACACCAAGAGACCCAGTTCTTC; abundance: NA; d_gene: NA; v_gene: TRBV29-1; j_gene: TRBJ2-1
CDR3aa: CASSPDRDPDEQYF; CDR3nt: TGTGCCAGCAGCCCCGACAGGGATCCTGACGAGCAGTACTTC; abundance: few; d_gene: TRBD1; v_gene: TRBV13; j_gene: TRBJ2-7
CDR3aa: CASSYAGFNEKLFF; CDR3nt: TGTGCCAGCAGCTACGCCGGATTTAATGAAAAACTGTTTTTT; abundance: NA; d_gene: NA; v_gene: TRBV6-6; j_gene: TRBJ1-4
CDR3aa: CSVEGGQGGNQPQHF; CDR3nt: TGCAGCGTTGAAGGGGGCCAGGGGGGGAATCAGCCCCAGCATTTT; abundance: NA; d_gene: TRBD1; v_gene: TRBV29-1; j_gene: TRBJ1-5
CDR3aa: CASSFGTNSEQYF; CDR3nt: TGTGCCAGCAGTTTCGGGACTAACTCCGAGCAGTACTTC; abundance: NA; d_gene: TRBD2; v_gene: TRBV12-3/TRBV12-4; j_gene: TRBJ2-7
CDR3aa: CASSSVLNEKLFF; CDR3nt: TGTGCCAGCAGTTCCGTTCTTAATGAAAAACTGTTTTTT; abundance: once; d_gene: NA; v_gene: TRBV6-6; j_gene: TRBJ1-4
CDR3aa: CATSAEAGGSLVTDTQYF; CDR3nt: TGTGCCACCAGTGCCGAGGCGGGGGGCTCGTTAGTCACAGATACGCAGTATTTT; abundance: once; d_gene: TRBD2; v_gene: TRBV24-1; j_gene: TRBJ2-3
CDR3aa: CASSSQGPLAGRRTQYF; CDR3nt: TGTGCCAGCAGCTCCCAGGGCCCCCTAGCGGGACGTAGGACCCAGTACTTC; abundance: NA; d_gene: TRBD2; v_gene: TRBV12-3/TRBV12-4; j_gene: TRBJ2-5
CDR3aa: CASSATGTSGYYEQYF; CDR3nt: TGTGCCAGCAGCGCCACCGGGACTAGCGGATACTACGAGCAGTACTTC; abundance: once; d_gene: TRBD2; v_gene: TRBV9; j_gene: TRBJ2-7
CDR3aa: CSAYLDSLYEQYF; CDR3nt: TGCAGTGCTTACCTGGACTCCCTCTACGAGCAGTACTTC; abundance: NA; d_gene: NA; v_gene: TRBV20-1; j_gene: TRBJ2-7
CDR3aa: CASSLTGTRGDTQYF; CDR3nt: TGTGCCAGCAGCCTTACCGGGACTAGGGGAGATACGCAGTATTTT; abundance: few; d_gene: TRBD2; v_gene: TRBV3-1; j_gene: TRBJ2-3
CDR3aa: CASSPRGGYYEQYF; CDR3nt: TGTGCCAGCAGCCCCCGGGGCGGCTACTACGAGCAGTACTTC; abundance: NA; d_gene: NA; v_gene: TRBV7-3; j_gene: TRBJ2-7
CDR3aa: CASREGRSNTEAFF; CDR3nt: TGTGCCAGCAGAGAGGGAAGGTCGAACACTGAAGCTTTCTTT; abundance: NA; d_gene: NA; v_gene: TRBV6-5; j_gene: TRBJ1-1
CDR3aa: CASSLSYSTETQYF; CDR3nt: TGTGCCAGCAGTTTATCGTATTCAACAGAGACCCAGTACTTC; abundance: few; d_gene: NA; v_gene: TRBV27; j_gene: TRBJ2-5
CDR3aa: CSAKTGSGEKLFF; CDR3nt: TGCAGTGCTAAAACCGGGTCGGGTGAAAAACTGTTTTTT; abundance: NA; d_gene: NA; v_gene: TRBV20-1; j_gene: TRBJ1-4
CDR3aa: CASSAIRTGPTYGYTF; CDR3nt: TGTGCCAGCAGTGCGATCAGGACAGGACCTACCTATGGCTACACCTTC; abundance: few; d_gene: TRBD1; v_gene: TRBV2; j_gene: TRBJ1-2
CDR3aa: CAWGSGEQYF; CDR3nt: TGTGCCTGGGGTAGCGGCGAGCAGTACTTC; abundance: NA; d_gene: NA; v_gene: TRBV30; j_gene: TRBJ2-7
CDR3aa: CASSPVIGGDNEQFF; CDR3nt: TGTGCCAGCAGTCCCGTTATCGGAGGGGACAATGAGCAGTTCTTC; abundance: NA; d_gene: NA; v_gene: TRBV12-3/TRBV12-4; j_gene: TRBJ2-1